This TCR beta chain was sequenced for a study of siplizumab effects on memory and regulatory T cells. Findings and caveats of the study: Mappable alloreactive CD4+ clones were on average around 69% Treg-derived with siplizumab, 26.9% in controls.

The ends were cut back, 5 bases at V and 5 bases at J, with 10 bases in the middle. Germline V lookup: CDR1 SGHRS, CDR2 YFSETQ. The CDR3 extends over 13 amino acids. This clone was seen a single time. The antigen is unknown. Assays were performed on some 9.2 x 10^4 TCR templates per sample. Repertoires were generated with immunoSEQ multiplex PCR, while TCRdb's copy carries only in-frame clones and drops some. The data contain about 82,000 clones, roughly 86% of them singletons. This TCR was sampled from a human donor in good health. Sequencing input: Tregs sorted from blood. The chain employs TRBV5-1 and TRBJ2-2, with D perhaps TRBD2 (6 bases). The CDR3 spells CASRLALTGELFF. CDR3 nucleotide sequence: TGCGCCAGCAGACTAGCTCTGACCGGGGAGCTGTTTTTT.